This record looks at one T cell receptor (beta chain) sequence and its context. The antigen is undetermined. Here immunoSEQ multiplex PCR was the method, and the copy in TCRdb shows in-frame clones only, minus some. The sample holds roughly 45,000 clones, approximately 85% seen once. V was clipped by 1 base and J by 6 bases, with 9 bases between them. In germline, CDR1 is MNHNS, CDR2 SASEGT. The length of the CDR3 is 13 residues. These data are taken from a study of lymphopenia after photon versus proton radiotherapy. Study-wide points: Better survival with proton therapy was suggested as possible, not demonstrated. After the lymphocyte nadir, photon-treated repertoires showed oligoclonal expansion, especially of CD8+ Temra cells. A bigger post-nadir fall in TCR diversity correlated inversely with survival time in deceased patients. Proton therapy kept repertoires fairly stable, unlike photons, which gained effector/memory cells.

This clonotype was obtained from a man aged 35-49 years with gastric cancer. The sequenced sample was peripheral blood, obtained from a patient treated with photon-based radiotherapy. The V call is TRBV6-1, the J call TRBJ1-2, with a tentative D call TRBD1 (5 bases). This chain's CDR3 is CASSEGDSDGYTF. CDR3 bases: TGTGCCAGCAGTGAAGGGGACTCGGATGGCTACACCTTC.